The 13 T cell receptor beta chains listed next were all sequenced from one sample in a study of graft-versus-host responses after intestinal transplantation. Generated by immunoSEQ multiplex PCR, the TCRdb table keeps only in-frame clones and is missing some. The data contain 85,000 to 90,000 clones, over 85% of them seen just once; the ten biggest clones take up roughly 0.31%. Antigens of these TCRs are unknown. The material sequenced was unstimulated CD4+ T cells sorted from spleen or lymph node cells, taken before intestinal transplant. Receptor source: a human donor who received an intestinal transplant.

This clone was seen just once. The J gene is TRBJ2-1, the V gene TRBV27, with unresolved D. This CDR3 has 18 residues. V dropped 1 base and J dropped 5 bases, with 21 bases sitting between them. Germline-derived CDR1 and CDR2 are MNHEY and SMNVEV (reference sequence). The CDR3 sequence is CASSLFVGVRKEDNEQFF. CDR3 coding DNA: TGTGCCAGCAGTTTATTCGTTGGAGTTAGGAAAGAGGACAATGAGCAGTTCTTC.

This chain uses TRBV28 with TRBJ1-1, with D hard to call. Per germline, CDR1 MDHEN and CDR2 SYDVKM. The CDR3 is made up of 13 amino acids. V was trimmed by 7 bases and J by 1 base, leaving 10 bases between them. CDR3 in amino acids: CASISTWNTEAFF. The CDR3 bases are TGTGCCAGCATAAGTACGTGGAACACTGAAGCTTTCTTT.

The chain combines TRBV19 with TRBJ1-2, with no clear D. V lost 7 bases and J 0 bases, leaving 9 bases between the germline ends. From germline, CDR1 is LNHDA and CDR2 SQIVND (reference sequence). CDR3 length: 13 residues. Here the CDR3 DNA reads TGTGCCAGTACGGACGGATCTAACTATGGCTACACCTTC. As protein: CASTDGSNYGYTF.

J is TRBJ1-4 and V is TRBV11-2; D is unclear. V lost 1 base to trimming and J lost 4 bases, with 4 bases between them. Per germline, CDR1 SGHAT and CDR2 FQNNGV. The CDR3 spans 13 residues. CDR3 nucleotides: TGTGCCAGCAGCTTAGTGCGTAATGAAAAACTGTTTTTT. Amino acid sequence: CASSLVRNEKLFF.

The rearrangement joins TRBV19 to TRBJ1-6, with TRBD1 matching over 9 bases. Unmatched junction bases numbered 4, after V lost 3 bases and J lost 4 bases. This CDR3 has 16 amino acids. Germline CDR1 and CDR2: LNHDA and SQIVND (reference sequence). In nucleotides, the CDR3 is TGTGCCAGTAGTATGATGACAGGGGGATATAATTCACCCCTCCACTTT. Encoded protein: CASSMMTGGYNSPLHF. Based on the CDR3 plus reference TRBV19 and TRBJ1-6, the full variable domain is DGGITQSPKYLFRKEGQNVTLSCEQNLNHDAMYWYRQDPGQGLRLIYYSQIVNDFQKGDIAEGYSVSREKKESFPLTVTSAQKNPTAFYLCASSMMTGGYNSPLHFGNGTRLTVT.

This sequence joins TRBV10-1 and TRBJ2-1; TRBD2 matches 13 bases. V shed 2 bases and J 9 bases; nucleotides not matched to a gene: 13. The CDR3 runs to 18 residues. Germline V gene sequence: CDR1 WNHNN, CDR2 SYGVQD (reference sequence). The CDR3 sequence: CASSEAVSQTSGRSEQFF. CDR3 DNA: TGCGCCAGCAGTGAGGCGGTTTCCCAGACTAGCGGGAGGTCTGAGCAGTTCTTC.

The chain combines TRBV6-4 with TRBJ2-1; D remains ambiguous. Deletions cut 4 bases from V and 0 bases from J, with 10 bases between. Per the germline V gene, CDR1 is MRHNA and CDR2 is SNTAGT. The CDR3 has 15 residues. CDR3: CASSALPTSYNEQFF. The CDR3 coding sequence is TGTGCCAGCAGTGCTCTCCCTACCTCCTACAATGAGCAGTTCTTC.

The gene calls are TRBV2 and TRBJ1-2, with a possible D match to TRBD1 (6 bases). Germline CDR1 is SNHLY and CDR2 is FYNNEI. V lost 6 bases and J lost 3, with 14 bases in between. The CDR3 is made up of 14 amino acids. In DNA, the CDR3 is TGTGCCAGCAGCCTCTCGAGGGGGTACTATGGCTACACCTTC. Protein sequence: CASSLSRGYYGYTF.

The rearrangement joins TRBV10-3 to TRBJ2-1; TRBD2 matches 16 bases. Per germline, CDR1 ENHRY and CDR2 SYGVKD. The CDR3 is 17 amino acids. After removal of 0 bases from V and 9 bases from J, the junction contained 5 bases not matched to a gene. CDR3 DNA: TGTGCCATCAGTGAGTCCGGGACTAGCGGGAGGGCTCGTGAGCAGTTCTTC. This encodes CAISESGTSGRAREQFF.

The chain carries TRBV5-6 and TRBJ2-1; 7 bases map to TRBD1. The CDR3 totals 16 residues. With V trimmed by 0 bases and J by 1 base, 4 bases remained unmatched. Germline V gene sequence: CDR1 SGHDT, CDR2 YYEEEE. Here the CDR3 DNA reads TGTGCCAGCAGCTTGGAGGGCAGGGGGTCCTACAATGAGCAGTTCTTC. The encoded protein is CASSLEGRGSYNEQFF.

The chain combines TRBV9 with TRBJ2-2; D is unresolved. The CDR3 length is 13 residues. V lost 0 bases and J lost 9, with 9 bases in between. CDR1 and CDR2 from the germline V gene are SGDLS and YYNGEE. CDR3 loop: CASSVGVTRELFF. In DNA form, the CDR3 reads TGTGCCAGCAGCGTAGGGGTTACAAGGGAGCTGTTTTTT.

The V call is TRBV18, the J call TRBJ2-7, with 11 positions matching TRBD2. This CDR3 has 15 residues. Germline V lookup: CDR1 KGHSH, CDR2 LQKENI. The V and J ends lost 2 bases and 2 bases, in that order; junction bases with no gene match: 2. The CDR3 loop is CASSPGTSGTYEQYF. DNA for the CDR3: TGTGCCAGCTCACCAGGGACTAGCGGTACCTACGAGCAGTACTTC.

In its sample, this clone was seen a few times. J is TRBJ1-1 and V is TRBV7-7; no reliable D call. The CDR3 has 15 residues. Trimming stripped 5 bases from V and 2 bases from J, with 15 bases between. The V gene's germline CDR1 is SSHAT and CDR2 FNYEAQ (reference sequence). CDR3 amino acids: CASSPWAAVNTEAFF. DNA of the CDR3: TGTGCCAGCAGCCCCTGGGCCGCTGTCAACACTGAAGCTTTCTTT.